The subject of this entry is one TCR beta chain. Its antigen is not known. The data are from a study of T cells in Graves' hyperthyroidism and ophthalmopathy. Study conclusions and caveats: Blood samples included most of the expanded thyroid clonotypes exceeding 0.001. Prediction of ophthalmopathy progression came a median around 6 months pre-onset.

J was trimmed by 3 bases and V by 1 base; bases with no gene match: 7. Germline assignment: CDR1 DFQATT and CDR2 SNEGSKA (reference sequence). The CDR3 has 15 amino acids. Stable Graves' hyperthyroidism meant no ophthalmopathy progression within 18 months. RNA transcripts gave rise to amplified TCR beta CDR3 regions. HTBI primers were employed in a first-round RT-PCR of the TCR CDR3. A single record per CDR3 protein comes from TCRdb applying MiXCR to the multiplex PCR reads. The repertoire holds about 610,000 distinct CDR3 sequences, with 40% to 55% as singletons. The gene calls are TRBV20-1 and TRBJ2-5; the match to TRBD2 covers 8 bases. Sequenced sample: peripheral blood or thyroid tissue (not recorded which). The clonotype comes from a woman younger than 35 with Graves' hyperthyroidism. CDR3 nucleotide sequence: TGCAGTGCTAGAGGAAGGTCGGGGGGGGAAGAGACCCAGTACTTC. Translating it yields CSARGRSGGEETQYF.